This entry describes one T cell receptor (beta chain). The antigen is unknown. These data come from a study of PD-1 blockade in classical Hodgkin lymphoma. Study at large: Intravenous nivolumab at 3 mg/kg was given to patients every 2 weeks. Points from the study as a whole: Exclusion applied to patients who initiated nivolumab less than 1 year following ASCT. TCR diversity in CD4+, not CD8+, cells rose significantly by C4D1.

The method was immunoSEQ multiplex PCR; TCRdb's version includes in-frame clones alone and lacks a portion of them. Seen here are about 58,000 clones, approximately 90% observed once, and the top ten hold around 9.3%. Germline V gene data show CDR1 as MDHEN and CDR2 as SYDVKM. J was trimmed by 2 bases and V by 3 bases; bases with no gene match: 5. The CDR3 covers 15 residues. Every patient experienced relapse after autologous stem cell transplantation, and brentuximab vedotin exposure varied. The best responses consisted of complete response, partial response or progressive disease. This chain uses TRBV28 with TRBJ2-7, with 9 positions matching TRBD2. The specimen was peripheral blood mononuclear cells (PBMCs), collected before the second cycle of nivolumab. The source is a human donor with classical Hodgkin lymphoma. The CDR3 is CASSFSAGGPYEQYF. CDR3 DNA: TGTGCCAGCAGTTTTTCGGCGGGAGGGCCCTACGAGCAGTACTTC.